Listed below are T cell receptor beta chains from one sample, sequenced in a study of cytomegalovirus exposure and HLA in healthy donors. Using immunoSEQ multiplex PCR, the repertoire was profiled, and TCRdb retains in-frame clones only, with some absent. The sample contains about 110,000 clones, 70% to 75% of which appear only once. The sequencing sample was made of PBMCs. Receptor source: a man aged 35-49 years in good health and CMV-seronegative. The CDR3 runs from the conserved cysteine through the conserved F or W. Each record gives: V gene, D gene, clone size, J gene, CDR3 DNA, CDR3 protein. The D gene is left open where the match is weak. Clone sizes are given selectively: once, few, many, or a class where the clone is expanded.

TRBV5-1	TRBD1	NA	TRBJ1-1	TGCGCCAGCAGCTCCCAGCCCCCAGGGGGTTCCCCGTTCTTT	CASSSQPPGGSPFF
TRBV6-5	NA	NA	TRBJ1-2	TGTGCCAGCAGTCCCGGACAGTATAACTATGGCTACACCTTC	CASSPGQYNYGYTF
TRBV29-1	TRBD1	once	TRBJ2-7	TGCAGCGTTGAAGGGGACAGCACCTACGAGCAGTACTTC	CSVEGDSTYEQYF
TRBV11-2	NA	NA	TRBJ2-7	TGTGCCAGCAGCTTTAGTGCGAGGGCCTACGAGCAGTACTTC	CASSFSARAYEQYF
TRBV27	TRBD2	NA	TRBJ2-7	TGTGCCAGCCGTTGGACCGGGAGGTTTACGGAGCAGTACTTC	CASRWTGRFTEQYF
TRBV2	NA	few	TRBJ1-3	TGTGCCAGCAGACAACGGGGAAGAAACACCATATATTTT	CASRQRGRNTIYF
TRBV12-5	TRBD2	few	TRBJ2-1	TGTGCTAGTGGTTTGGTCATAGGGGCCTGGACTAGCGGGAGTAGAGAGCAGTTCTTC	CASGLVIGAWTSGSREQFF
TRBV29-1	TRBD1	few	TRBJ1-2	TGCAGCGTCGAGCTTAGAGACAGGGAATTAGCTAACTATGGCTACACCTTC	CSVELRDRELANYGYTF
TRBV7-9	TRBD1	once	TRBJ2-7	TGTGCCAGCAGCCATAGGGACAGGGTCACCTACGAGCAGTACTTC	CASSHRDRVTYEQYF
TRBV18	TRBD1	once	TRBJ2-7	TGTGCCAGCTCCGTGGCGGGACAGGGGGACTACGAGCAGTACTTC	CASSVAGQGDYEQYF
TRBV30	NA	NA	TRBJ2-3	TGTGCCTGGAGTGTACAGGGTACGCAGTATTTT	CAWSVQGTQYF
TRBV5-6	TRBD1	NA	TRBJ2-7	TGTGCCAGCAGCTGGACAGGGTACTCCTACGAGCAGTACTTC	CASSWTGYSYEQYF
TRBV30	TRBD1	NA	TRBJ1-3	TGTGCCTGGTACGACCAATCATGGGACAGTAGCTCTGGAAACACCATATATTTT	CAWYDQSWDSSSGNTIYF
TRBV19	TRBD1	NA	TRBJ2-1	TGTGCCAGCGGGGGACAGGGCTGGGGTGAGCAGTTCTTC	CASGGQGWGEQFF
TRBV7-9	NA	NA	TRBJ2-3	TGTGCCAGCAGCTTACCTCCGGGAGTTTATACGCAGTATTTT	CASSLPPGVYTQYF
TRBV25-1	TRBD2	few	TRBJ2-2	TGTGCCAGCAGTGCTCGGACTAGCGGGAACACCGGGGAGCTGTTTTTT	CASSARTSGNTGELFF
TRBV7-2	NA	NA	TRBJ2-7	TGTGCCAGCAGGAGGGCGGGATCTTCCTACGAGCAGTACTTC	CASRRAGSSYEQYF
TRBV4-1	NA	NA	TRBJ2-1	TGCGCCAGCAGGGGGGGTCCTCGACAGGGAAGAAGCTACAATGAGCAGTTCTTC	CASRGGPRQGRSYNEQFF
TRBV28	NA	NA	TRBJ2-5	TGTGCCAGCAGCCTACTAGGAGAGACCCAGTACTTC	CASSLLGETQYF
TRBV5-1	TRBD1	NA	TRBJ1-1	TGCGCCAGCAGCGGTCCGGGACAGGGAGGAACTGAAGCTTTCTTT	CASSGPGQGGTEAFF
TRBV27	NA	few	TRBJ1-2	TGTGCCAGCAGTTTATACTTTACGAACTATGGCTACACCTTC	CASSLYFTNYGYTF
TRBV27	NA	few	TRBJ1-4	TGTGCCAGCAGTGGGCCAACTAATGAAAAACTGTTTTTT	CASSGPTNEKLFF
TRBV29-1	TRBD1	NA	TRBJ1-2	TGCAGCGTTATACCGGGACAGGGGCCGACGTTCGGGGGCTACACCTTC	CSVIPGQGPTFGGYTF
TRBV27	NA	NA	TRBJ1-1	TGTGCCAGCAGTTTATCGGGGGGAGTGGGCACTGAAGCTTTCTTT	CASSLSGGVGTEAFF
TRBV2	NA	NA	TRBJ1-1	TGTGCCAGCAGTTTGGACAGAATGAACACTGAAGCTTTCTTT	CASSLDRMNTEAFF